This TCR beta chain was profiled in a study of cytomegalovirus exposure and HLA in healthy donors. On the study more broadly: Prior work identified 120 million or so unique TCR beta sequences in around 170 million T cells.

Primers included in the PCR were 60 Vbeta and 13 Jbeta primers. The method was immunoSEQ multiplex PCR; TCRdb's version includes in-frame clones alone and lacks a portion of them. The data contain 100,000 or so clones, roughly four fifths of them singletons. Study-wide findings and caveats: Sequencing depth across donors, presence/absence analyses assumed, was roughly uniform.

This CDR3 is 14 amino acids long. Trimming took 7 bases from V and 3 from J; bases not matched to a gene: 3. CDR1 and CDR2 from the germline V gene are SGHVS and FNYEAQ. On this clone itself: The antigen is undetermined.

This TCR came from a man in his fifties in good health and CMV-seronegative. This chain uses TRBV7-6 with TRBJ2-2; 9 nucleotides agree with TRBD1. The specimen was PBMCs. The CDR3 loop reads CASTGTGYTGELFF. The CDR3 nucleotides are TGTGCCAGCACCGGGACAGGGTACACCGGGGAGCTGTTTTTT.